Included here is one TCR beta chain sequence, with context. Its target is not known. Using immunoSEQ multiplex PCR, the repertoire was profiled, and TCRdb retains in-frame clones only, with some absent. Here the sample spans about 980,000 clones, 60% to 85% being singletons. The sample belongs to a study of shared clonotypes between healthy human individuals. Notes on the study in general: Estimated clonotype richness was generally higher in naive than memory subsets. Among donors, sharing of clonotypes was expected to be affected by sequencing depth.

The junction had 4 bases not matched to a gene; V was cut back by 4 bases and J by 0 bases. Germline V gene sequence: CDR1 KGHSH, CDR2 LQKENI. CDR3 length: 16 residues. Caucasian adults living in Nashville, Tennessee, provided all samples. Both subsets, CD45RA+ naive and CD45RA-negative memory, were split from the CD4+ cells. This TCR came from a man younger than 35 in good health. The sample consisted of memory CD4+ T cells sorted from blood. The subset was: CD45RA-negative fraction. The chain recombines TRBV18 with TRBJ1-3, with 9 positions matching TRBD1. CDR3 sequence: CASSRTGGGSGNTIYF. CDR3 sequence (DNA): TGTGCCAGCTCACGCACAGGGGGCGGCTCTGGAAACACCATATATTTT.